This T cell receptor beta chain was recovered during a study of blood T cell repertoires in COVID-19. Sequencing used immunoSEQ multiplex PCR; TCRdb keeps in-frame clones, though not all of them. This sample yields some 200,000 clones, of which around 85% are seen a single time; around 9.9% belongs to the top ten. The sequence was collected from a woman aged 55-70 years with COVID-19, enrolled during active disease. Material for sequencing was peripheral blood.

The CDR3 is CASRIQGTAKNIQYF. Written as DNA, the CDR3 is TGTGCCAGCAGAATACAGGGGACCGCCAAAAACATTCAGTACTTC. V is TRBV28 and J is TRBJ2-4, with 7 bases identical to TRBD1. With 6 bases clipped from V and 1 base from J, the junction kept 6 bases outside the gene matches. The CDR3 spans 15 residues. Germline CDR1 is MDHEN and CDR2 is SYDVKM.